This T cell receptor (beta chain) was profiled in a study of cytomegalovirus exposure and HLA in healthy donors. For this clone: Its specificity is unknown.

PCR amplification relied on 60 Vbeta primers (plus 13 Jbeta primers). Only in-frame clones appear in the TCRdb table, and some are missing; sequencing was by immunoSEQ multiplex PCR. The table for this sample gives about 110,000 clones. Study findings and constraints: Accurate predictions that matched the HLA-A and HLA-B alleles of most subjects were reportedly made from TCR beta sequences. What was likely a sequencing artifact was a cluster of highly shared sequence variants.

Germline V gives CDR1 SGHRS, CDR2 YFSETQ. The CDR3 loop spans 17 amino acids. V dropped 4 bases and J dropped 4; count of bases not matched to a gene: 16. V and J are TRBV5-1 and TRBJ2-7; 8 bases line up with TRBD1. The TCR comes from a man aged 30 to 39 in good health and CMV-seronegative. Sequencing was performed on PBMCs. The CDR3 here is CASSPLARRQGAYEQYF. For the CDR3, the DNA is TGCGCCAGCAGCCCCTTGGCCAGGAGGCAGGGGGCTTACGAGCAGTACTTC.